This T cell receptor (beta chain) was recovered during a study of T cells in Graves' hyperthyroidism and ophthalmopathy. Hyperthyroidism patients were newly diagnosed, had disease duration under 2 months, and were aged 18 to 65 years. The table lists this clonotype with a few counts. The V gene lost 5 bases and the J gene lost 0 bases, with 17 bases spanning the gap. The CDR3 consists of 17 residues. Looked up from germline, CDR1 is LGHDT and CDR2 is YNNKEL (reference sequence). Amplified TCR beta CDR3 regions came from RNA transcripts. When the TCR CDR3 underwent first-round RT-PCR, the HTBI primer set was used. Each CDR3 protein gets one entry after TCRdb re-called the multiplex PCR reads with MiXCR. The sample records more than 450,000 distinct CDR3 sequences, 12% to 15% being singletons.

This chain links TRBV3-1 with TRBJ2-1; D is unclear. The sequenced sample was blood. The clonotype originates from a woman between 35 and 50 years old with Graves' hyperthyroidism. The CDR3 spells CASSAAMDGYSYNEQFF. CDR3 coding DNA: TGTGCCAGCAGCGCAGCTATGGACGGTTACTCCTACAATGAGCAGTTCTTC.